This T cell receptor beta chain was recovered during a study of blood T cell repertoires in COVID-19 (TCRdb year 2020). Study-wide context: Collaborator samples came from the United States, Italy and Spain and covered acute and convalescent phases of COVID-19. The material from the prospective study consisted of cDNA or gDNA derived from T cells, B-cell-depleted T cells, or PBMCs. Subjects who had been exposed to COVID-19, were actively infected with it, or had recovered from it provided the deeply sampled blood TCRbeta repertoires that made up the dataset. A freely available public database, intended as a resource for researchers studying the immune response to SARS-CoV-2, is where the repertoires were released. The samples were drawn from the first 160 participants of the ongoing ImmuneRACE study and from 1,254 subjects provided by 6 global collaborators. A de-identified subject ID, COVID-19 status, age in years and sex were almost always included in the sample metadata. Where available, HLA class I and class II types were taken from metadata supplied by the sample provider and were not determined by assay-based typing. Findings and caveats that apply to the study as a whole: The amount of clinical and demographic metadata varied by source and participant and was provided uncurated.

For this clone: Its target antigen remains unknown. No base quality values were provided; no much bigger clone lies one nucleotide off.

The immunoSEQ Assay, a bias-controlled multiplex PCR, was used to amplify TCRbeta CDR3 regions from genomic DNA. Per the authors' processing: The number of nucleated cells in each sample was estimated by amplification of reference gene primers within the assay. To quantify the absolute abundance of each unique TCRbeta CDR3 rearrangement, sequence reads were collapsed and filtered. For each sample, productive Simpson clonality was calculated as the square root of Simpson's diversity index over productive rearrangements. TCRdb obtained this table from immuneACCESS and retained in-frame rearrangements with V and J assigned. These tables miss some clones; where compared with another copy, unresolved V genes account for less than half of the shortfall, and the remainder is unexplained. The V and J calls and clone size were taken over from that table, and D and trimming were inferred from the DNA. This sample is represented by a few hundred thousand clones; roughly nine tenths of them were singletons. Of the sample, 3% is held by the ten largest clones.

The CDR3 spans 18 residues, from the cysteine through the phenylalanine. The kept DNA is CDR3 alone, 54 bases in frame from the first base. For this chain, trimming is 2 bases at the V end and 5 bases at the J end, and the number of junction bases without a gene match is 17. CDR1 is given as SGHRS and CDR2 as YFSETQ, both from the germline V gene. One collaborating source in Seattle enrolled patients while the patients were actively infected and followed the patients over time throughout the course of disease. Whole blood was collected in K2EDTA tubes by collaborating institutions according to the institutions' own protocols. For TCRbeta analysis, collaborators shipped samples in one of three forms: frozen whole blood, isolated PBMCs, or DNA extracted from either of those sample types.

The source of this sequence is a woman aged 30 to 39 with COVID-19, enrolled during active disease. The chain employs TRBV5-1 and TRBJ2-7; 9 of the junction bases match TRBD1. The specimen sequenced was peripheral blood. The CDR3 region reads CASSFGTGLGTSLNEQYF. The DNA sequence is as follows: TGCGCCAGCAGCTTCGGGACAGGGTTAGGGACAAGTCTTAACGAGCAGTACTTC.